The rows below give T cell receptor beta chains drawn from one sample of a study of blood T cell repertoires in COVID-19. TCRdb's copy holds only in-frame clones and misses some; the assay was immunoSEQ multiplex PCR. Here the sample spans approximately 350,000 clones, about nine tenths being singletons. The sample was peripheral blood. These receptors came from a woman aged 70-85 years with COVID-19, enrolled during active disease. Each CDR3 is given without its conserved first and last residue.

V gene: TRBV4-3
J gene: TRBJ2-7
CDR3 protein: ASSQGVTPYEQY

V gene: TRBV13
J gene: TRBJ2-1
CDR3 protein: ASSLTGNEQF

V gene: TRBV2
J gene: TRBJ2-7
CDR3 protein: ASSEAGTRDRYEQY

V gene: TRBV7-9
J gene: TRBJ2-3
CDR3 protein: ASSLDGGGLTDTQY

V gene: TRBV9
J gene: TRBJ1-4
CDR3 protein: ASSYQGATNEKLF

V gene: TRBV3-1/TRBV3-2
J gene: TRBJ1-3
CDR3 protein: ASSHPDRVPGNTIY

V gene: TRBV5-1
J gene: TRBJ1-4
CDR3 protein: ASSNRGSDEKLF

V gene: TRBV6-5
J gene: TRBJ2-5
CDR3 protein: ATFGRGGETQY

V gene: TRBV5-8
J gene: TRBJ2-7
CDR3 protein: ASSLVGQQTYEQY

V gene: TRBV19
J gene: TRBJ2-7
CDR3 protein: ASSTYRGGSYEQY

V gene: TRBV10-3
J gene: TRBJ1-2
CDR3 protein: AISEQGASYGYT

V gene: TRBV28
J gene: TRBJ1-2
CDR3 protein: ASRLTTGTNYGYT

V gene: TRBV21-1
J gene: TRBJ2-2
CDR3 protein: ASSNWGRGSSELF

V gene: TRBV15
J gene: TRBJ2-3
CDR3 protein: ATSTDLPSSTDTQY

V gene: TRBV5-1
J gene: TRBJ1-3
CDR3 protein: ASSFGQTSGNTIY

V gene: TRBV7-9
J gene: TRBJ2-3
CDR3 protein: ASSSVRSGGDTTDTQY

V gene: TRBV5-1
J gene: TRBJ2-3
CDR3 protein: ASSLGQSRDTQY

V gene: TRBV2
J gene: TRBJ1-2
CDR3 protein: ASAGAGTTYGYT

V gene: TRBV4-1
J gene: TRBJ1-1
CDR3 protein: ASSQDVPGYPSGTEAF

V gene: TRBV5-8
J gene: TRBJ2-5
CDR3 protein: ASSIGLAGGLETQY

V gene: TRBV4-1
J gene: TRBJ2-5
CDR3 protein: ASSAMGLAAQETQY

V gene: TRBV9
J gene: TRBJ1-2
CDR3 protein: ASSPTGTGLGYT

V gene: TRBV9
J gene: TRBJ2-7
CDR3 protein: ASSPRGDQYEQY

V gene: TRBV15
J gene: TRBJ1-5
CDR3 protein: ATSREAGLEPQH

V gene: TRBV5-8
J gene: TRBJ1-4
CDR3 protein: ASSLDNRGNEKLF

V gene: TRBV7-9
J gene: TRBJ1-1
CDR3 protein: ASTPVRHTEAF

V gene: TRBV24-1
J gene: TRBJ2-3
CDR3 protein: ATSKNSYTDTQY

V gene: TRBV3-1/TRBV3-2
J gene: TRBJ2-1
CDR3 protein: ASSQPSSGPSYNEQF